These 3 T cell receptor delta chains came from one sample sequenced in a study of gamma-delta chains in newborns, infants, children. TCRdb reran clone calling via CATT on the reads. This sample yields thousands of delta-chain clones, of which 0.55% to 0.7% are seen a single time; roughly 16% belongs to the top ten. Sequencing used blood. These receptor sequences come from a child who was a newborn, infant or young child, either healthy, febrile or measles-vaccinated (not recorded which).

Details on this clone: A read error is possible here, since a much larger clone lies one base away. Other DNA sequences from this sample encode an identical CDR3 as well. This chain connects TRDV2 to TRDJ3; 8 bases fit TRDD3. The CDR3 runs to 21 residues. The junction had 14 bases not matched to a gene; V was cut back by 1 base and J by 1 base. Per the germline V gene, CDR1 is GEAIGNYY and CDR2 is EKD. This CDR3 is CACDTPDYWGGSSWDTRQMFF. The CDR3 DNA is TGTGCCTGTGACACGCCGGATTACTGGGGGGGTAGTTCCTGGGACACCCGACAGATGTTTTTC.

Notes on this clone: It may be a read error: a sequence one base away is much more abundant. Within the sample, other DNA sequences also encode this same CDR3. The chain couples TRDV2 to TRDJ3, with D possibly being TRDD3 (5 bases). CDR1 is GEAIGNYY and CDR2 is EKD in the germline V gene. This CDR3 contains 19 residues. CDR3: CACDPAGGISSWDTRQMFF. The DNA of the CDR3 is TGTGCCTGTGACCCCGCGGGGGGTATTAGCTCCTGGGACACGCGACAGATGTTTTTC.

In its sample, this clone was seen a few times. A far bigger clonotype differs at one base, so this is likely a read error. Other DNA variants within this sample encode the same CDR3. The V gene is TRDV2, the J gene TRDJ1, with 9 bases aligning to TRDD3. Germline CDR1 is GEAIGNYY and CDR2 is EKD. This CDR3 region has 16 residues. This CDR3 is CACDTLGDRYTDKLIF. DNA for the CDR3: TGTGCCTGCGACACCCTGGGGGATCGGTACACCGATAAACTCATCTTT.